One sample yielded the 18 T cell receptor beta chains listed below, sequenced in a study of blood T cell repertoires in COVID-19. Assay: immunoSEQ multiplex PCR; the TCRdb copy retains only in-frame clones and omits some. The sample lists roughly 260,000 clones; about 90% were seen once. Sequences were obtained from PBMCs or T cells enriched from blood (not recorded which). The receptors shown here come from a human donor in a cohort exposed to, infected with or recovered from COVID-19 (not recorded which). The donor label of this sample is uncertain.

V is TRBV3-1 (or the pseudogene TRBV3-2) and J is TRBJ1-1; perhaps TRBD1 as D (5 bases). Trimming removed 3 bases at V and 7 bases at J, with 15 bases between. There are 14 residues in the CDR3. Germline V lookup: CDR1 LGHDT, CDR2 YNNKEL (reference sequence). DNA for the CDR3: TGTGCCAGCAGCCAGCCGGCGACAGCGGGTGAAGCTTTCTTT. It specifies CASSQPATAGEAFF.

The V call is TRBV11-2, the J call TRBJ2-1; 8 bases match TRBD2. V gave up 1 base and J gave up 4 bases; unmatched junction bases: 3. The CDR3 runs to 15 residues. Germline loops: CDR1 SGHAT, CDR2 FQNNGV. The CDR3 sequence is CASSLVSGGYNEQFF. The CDR3 DNA reads as TGTGCCAGCAGCTTAGTGAGCGGGGGTTACAATGAGCAGTTCTTC. Supplemented by reference TRBV11-2 and TRBJ2-1, the full variable domain reads EAGVAQSPRYKIIEKRQSVAFWCNPISGHATLYWYQQILGQGPKLLIQFQNNGVVDDSQLPKDRFSAERLKGVDSTLKIQPAKLEDSAVYLCASSLVSGGYNEQFFGPGTRLTVL.

The gene calls are TRBV2 and TRBJ1-2; a possible D gene is TRBD1 (5 bases). The V end was cut by 2 bases, the J end by 2 bases, with 12 bases between. Germline CDR1 reads SNHLY; CDR2 reads FYNNEI. The CDR3 is 15 amino acids. The CDR3 sequence is CASSESQGPNYGYTF. CDR3 nucleotides: TGTGCCAGCAGTGAATCCCAGGGTCCCAACTATGGCTACACCTTC.

This chain joins TRBV5-4 and TRBJ2-5; perhaps TRBD1 as D (5 bases). Germline CDR1 SGHNT, CDR2 YYREEE (reference sequence). This CDR3 is 13 amino acids long. The V and J ends lost 6 bases and 2 bases respectively, with 11 bases between them. The CDR3 DNA sequence: TGTGCCAGCAACCCCTACAGGCAAGAGACCCAGTACTTC. Translating it yields CASNPYRQETQYF.

The V and J genes are TRBV21-1 and TRBJ1-1; the table's D call TRBD1 went unverified against the DNA. TRBV21-1 is a known pseudogene. The CDR3 extends over 13 amino acids. CDR3: CASSNGPSPEAFF. The DNA of the CDR3 is TGTGCCAGCAGCAATGGGCCCTCTCCTGAAGCTTTCTTT.

The J gene is TRBJ2-1, the V gene TRBV5-6, with D possibly being TRBD2 (5 bases). The CDR3 length is 12 residues. V lost 3 bases and J 7 bases, leaving 8 bases between the germline ends. The germline V gene encodes CDR1 SGHDT and CDR2 YYEEEE. The CDR3 DNA sequence: TGTGCCAGCAGCTACGGGGAAAATGAGCAGTTCTTC. Translated, it gives CASSYGENEQFF.

The rearrangement joins TRBV24-1 to TRBJ1-2, with TRBD1 matching 7 bases. The ends lost 7 bases at V and 4 bases at J; junction bases unmatched: 5. There are 13 residues in the CDR3. CDR1 and CDR2 from the germline V gene are KGHDR and SFDVKD. The DNA for the CDR3 is TGTGCCACCAGAGGGGACAGAGGCTATGGCTACACCTTC. This sequence encodes CATRGDRGYGYTF.

The chain has TRBV7-2 and TRBJ2-7; TRBD2 aligns across 7 bases. In germline, CDR1 is SGHTA, CDR2 FQGNSA. The J segment lost 7 bases and the V segment lost 5 bases, leaving 17 bases of the junction unmatched. The CDR3 totals 16 residues. CDR3 residues: CASSGAVTSRLGEQYF. As DNA, the CDR3 is TGTGCCAGCAGCGGAGCGGTGACTAGCAGACTCGGGGAGCAGTACTTC.

The chain uses TRBV6-5 and TRBJ1-2; TRBD1 agrees at 9 bases. CDR1 is MNHEY and CDR2 is SVGAGI in the germline V gene. Germline trimming cut 1 base from V and 0 bases from J; bases unmatched to any gene: 3. The CDR3 has 16 residues. CDR3 residues: CASSYLGQGPNYGYTF. The CDR3 region has the DNA TGTGCCAGCAGTTACTTAGGACAGGGGCCTAACTATGGCTACACCTTC.

The rearrangement uses TRBV5-5 and TRBJ2-3; D not certain. The CDR3 is 14 residues long. From germline, CDR1 is SGHKS and CDR2 YYEKEE (reference sequence). V was trimmed by 4 bases and J by 2 bases, leaving 11 bases between them. For the CDR3, the DNA is TGTGCCAGCAGCGGAGCGACGGCCACAGATACGCAGTATTTT. Translated, it gives CASSGATATDTQYF.

The gene calls are TRBV27 and TRBJ2-3; 11 bases map to TRBD1. With V trimmed by 5 bases and J by 4 bases, 8 bases remained unmatched. CDR3 length: 16 amino acids. Germline-derived CDR1 and CDR2 are MNHEY and SMNVEV (reference sequence). Written as DNA, the CDR3 is TGTGCCAGCAGTCCAGGGACAGGGGGGAATTCAGATACGCAGTATTTT. It translates to CASSPGTGGNSDTQYF.

V is TRBV12-5 and J is TRBJ2-7; 7 bases are a match to TRBD2. This CDR3 spans 17 amino acids. CDR1 is LGHNT and CDR2 is FRNRAP in the germline V gene. After removal of 2 bases from V and 2 bases from J, the junction contained 12 bases not matched to a gene. The CDR3 sequence is CASGLPTSGTTTYEQYF. The CDR3 nucleotides read TGTGCTAGTGGTTTGCCCACCTCCGGGACTACCACCTACGAGCAGTACTTC.

This clone has a single count. This sequence joins TRBV27 and TRBJ2-7; 8 bases agree with TRBD1. There are 15 residues in the CDR3. The V and J ends lost 5 bases and 4 bases, in that order; junction bases with no gene match: 10. Per germline, CDR1 MNHEY and CDR2 SMNVEV (reference sequence). CDR3 nucleotides: TGTGCCAGCAGTCCCGCCGGGACAGGCTATTACGAGCAGTACTTC. Translating it yields CASSPAGTGYYEQYF.

The chain is built from TRBV30 and TRBJ2-5; weak D call: TRBD2 (5 bases). CDR3 length: 15 amino acids. Looked up from germline, CDR1 is GTSNPN and CDR2 is SVGIG (reference sequence). V was pared by 3 bases and J by 2 bases, with 16 bases between. CDR3 bases: TGTGCCTGGAGCCTCCGGGATTACACACAAGAGACCCAGTACTTC. Encoded protein: CAWSLRDYTQETQYF.

The rearrangement links TRBV9 to TRBJ2-3; TRBD1 matches at 9 bases. CDR3 length: 16 amino acids. Germline CDR1 is SGDLS and CDR2 is YYNGEE. V shed 1 base and J 1 base; nucleotides not matched to a gene: 4. This CDR3 is CASSVTGDRGTDTQYF. For the CDR3, the DNA is TGTGCCAGCAGCGTAACGGGGGACAGGGGCACAGATACGCAGTATTTT.

The chain has TRBV5-1 and TRBJ2-1; tentative D call: TRBD2 (7 bases). The CDR3 runs to 15 residues. Trimming took 5 bases from V and 0 from J, leaving 12 bases between them. In germline, CDR1 is SGHRS, CDR2 YFSETQ. CDR3 bases: TGCGCCAGCAGGGGGGCTAGCGGCTCCTACAATGAGCAGTTCTTC. Protein sequence: CASRGASGSYNEQFF.

V is TRBV28 and J is TRBJ1-5; D is undetermined. Germline CDR1 and CDR2: MDHEN and SYDVKM. The CDR3 has 14 residues. V was pared by 3 bases and J by 4 bases, with 10 bases between. Here the CDR3 DNA reads TGTGCCAGCAGTTTTTTAACGGGTAATCAGCCCCAGCATTTT. It yields the protein CASSFLTGNQPQHF.

J is TRBJ2-4 and V is TRBV13, with 8 nucleotides matching TRBD1. This CDR3 region has 14 residues. Germline loops: CDR1 PRHDT, CDR2 FYEKMQ (reference sequence). J was trimmed by 4 bases and V by 5 bases; bases with no gene match: 4. CDR3 sequence reads: CASSPGTGKNIQYF. The CDR3 nucleotides read TGTGCCAGCAGCCCCGGGACAGGTAAAAACATTCAGTACTTC.